This T cell receptor beta chain was recovered during a study of post-analysis software for immune sequencing data. Study outcomes and limitations: Patients showed TRBV5-6, TRBV5-1 and TRBV20-1 among roughly 5 TRBV segments more frequent than in controls.

On this clonotype itself: The antigen is not known. The junction and the germline gene differ at one end; a read error may be behind it.

Libraries were made from TCR beta cDNA, and they carried unique molecular identifiers. TCRdb reprocessed the PCR reads via MiXCR and lists one record per CDR3 protein. The data hold 600,000 to 700,000 distinct CDR3 sequences, with 59% observed a single time. The CDR3 is made up of 15 amino acids. Germline V gives CDR1 SQVTM, CDR2 ANQGSEA. The clonotype originates from a girl aged 2 to 9 with multiple sclerosis. The sequencing input was blood. This chain links TRBV29-1 with TRBJ2-2, with TRBD2 matching 9 bases. The CDR3 DNA follows: TGCAGCGTTTTGCACAGCGGGGGGAACGCCGGGGAGCTGTTTTTT. Amino acids: CSVLHSGGNAGELFF.